The source of this T cell receptor beta chain is a study of blood T cell repertoires in COVID-19. Looking at the study overall: Samples representing acute and convalescent COVID-19 were sourced from the United States, Italy and Spain.

The germline gives CDR1 SNHLY, CDR2 FYNNEI. The length of the CDR3 is 18 residues. Germline trimming cut 2 bases from V and 0 bases from J; bases unmatched to any gene: 10. Produced via immunoSEQ multiplex PCR; TCRdb's table is partial and in-frame only. The table lists some 270,000 clones, over 80% of them singletons. The chain joins TRBV2 to TRBJ2-1; 7 nucleotides line up with TRBD2. This clonotype was obtained from a woman between 40 and 50 years old who had recovered from COVID-19. Sequenced input: peripheral blood. The CDR3 DNA reads TGTGCCAGCAGTGAATTCTTGGGGGGGAAAAGCTCCTACAATGAGCAGTTCTTC. Protein: CASSEFLGGKSSYNEQFF.